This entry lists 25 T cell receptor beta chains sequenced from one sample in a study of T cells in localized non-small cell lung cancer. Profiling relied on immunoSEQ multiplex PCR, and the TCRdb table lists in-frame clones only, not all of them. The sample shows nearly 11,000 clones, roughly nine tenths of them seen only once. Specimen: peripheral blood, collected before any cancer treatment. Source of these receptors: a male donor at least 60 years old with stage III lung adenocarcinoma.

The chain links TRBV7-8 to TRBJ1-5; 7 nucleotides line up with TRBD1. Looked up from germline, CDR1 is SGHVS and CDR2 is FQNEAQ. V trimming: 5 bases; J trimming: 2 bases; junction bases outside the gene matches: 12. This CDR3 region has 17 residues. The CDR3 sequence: CASSKDRTMIGNQPQHF. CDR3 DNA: TGTGCCAGCAGCAAGGACAGGACGATGATTGGCAATCAGCCCCAGCATTTT.

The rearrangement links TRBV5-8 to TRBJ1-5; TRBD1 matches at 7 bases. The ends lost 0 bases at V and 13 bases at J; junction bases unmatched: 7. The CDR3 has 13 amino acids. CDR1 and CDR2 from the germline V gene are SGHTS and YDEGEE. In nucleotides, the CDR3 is TGTGCCAGCAGCTTGGCCCGAGCAGGGGGGCAGCATTTT. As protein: CASSLARAGGQHF.

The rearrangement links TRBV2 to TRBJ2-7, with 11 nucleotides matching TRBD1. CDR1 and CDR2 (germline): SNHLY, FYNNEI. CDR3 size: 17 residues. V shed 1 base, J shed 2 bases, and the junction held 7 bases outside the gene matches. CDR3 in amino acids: CASSEVPPGQGAYEQYF. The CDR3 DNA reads TGTGCCAGCAGTGAAGTCCCTCCGGGACAGGGGGCCTACGAGCAGTACTTC.

The CDR3 nucleotides read TGTGCCAGCAGTTTTTCGGGGGGGAGCAATCAGCCCCAGCATTTT. Its translation is CASSFSGGSNQPQHF. This chain links TRBV28 with TRBJ1-5; maybe TRBD1 (5 bases). Germline V gene data show CDR1 as MDHEN and CDR2 as SYDVKM. The CDR3 consists of 15 residues. Trimming left V 3 bases short and J 1 base short, with 10 bases between.

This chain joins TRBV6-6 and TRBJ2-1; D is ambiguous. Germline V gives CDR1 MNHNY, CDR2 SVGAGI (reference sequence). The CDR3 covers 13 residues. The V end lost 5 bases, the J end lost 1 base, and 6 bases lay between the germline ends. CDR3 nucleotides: TGTGCCAGCAGTAGGGATTCCTACAATGAGCAGTTCTTC. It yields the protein CASSRDSYNEQFF.

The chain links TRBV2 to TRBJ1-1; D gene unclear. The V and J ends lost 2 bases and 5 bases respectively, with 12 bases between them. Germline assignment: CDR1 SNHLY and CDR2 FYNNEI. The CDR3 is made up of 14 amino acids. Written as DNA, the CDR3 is TGTGCCAGCAGTGAAAAAGGGTTGGGTACTGAAGCTTTCTTT. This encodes CASSEKGLGTEAFF.

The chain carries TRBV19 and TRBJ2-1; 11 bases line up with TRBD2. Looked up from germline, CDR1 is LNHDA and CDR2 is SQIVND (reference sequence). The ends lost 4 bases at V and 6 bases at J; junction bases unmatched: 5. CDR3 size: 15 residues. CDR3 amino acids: CASSKTSGSLNEQFF. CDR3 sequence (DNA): TGTGCCAGTAGTAAAACTAGCGGGAGCCTCAATGAGCAGTTCTTC. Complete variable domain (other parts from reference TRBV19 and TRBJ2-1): DGGITQSPKYLFRKEGQNVTLSCEQNLNHDAMYWYRQDPGQGLRLIYYSQIVNDFQKGDIAEGYSVSREKKESFPLTVTSAQKNPTAFYLCASSKTSGSLNEQFFGPGTRLTVL.

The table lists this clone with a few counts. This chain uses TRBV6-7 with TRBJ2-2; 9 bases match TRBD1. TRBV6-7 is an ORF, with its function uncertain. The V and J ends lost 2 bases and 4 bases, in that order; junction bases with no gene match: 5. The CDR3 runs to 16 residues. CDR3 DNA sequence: TGTGCCAGCAGTTACAGAGACAGGGGGTGCACCGGGGAGCTGTTTTTT. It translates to CASSYRDRGCTGELFF.

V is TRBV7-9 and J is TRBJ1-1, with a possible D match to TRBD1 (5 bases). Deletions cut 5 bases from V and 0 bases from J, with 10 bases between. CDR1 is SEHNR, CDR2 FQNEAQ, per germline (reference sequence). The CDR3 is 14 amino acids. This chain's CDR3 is CASSHRGVNTEAFF. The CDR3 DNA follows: TGTGCCAGCAGCCACCGGGGGGTGAACACTGAAGCTTTCTTT.

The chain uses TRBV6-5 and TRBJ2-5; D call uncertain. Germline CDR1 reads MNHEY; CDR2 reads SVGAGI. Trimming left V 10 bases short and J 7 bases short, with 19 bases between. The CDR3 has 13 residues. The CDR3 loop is CATQKDPARTQYF. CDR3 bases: TGTGCCACTCAGAAGGACCCCGCAAGGACCCAGTACTTC.

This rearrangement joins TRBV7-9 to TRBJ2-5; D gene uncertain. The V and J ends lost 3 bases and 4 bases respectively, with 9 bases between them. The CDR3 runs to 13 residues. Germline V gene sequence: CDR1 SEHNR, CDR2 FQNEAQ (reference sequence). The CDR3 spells CASSLPIGETQYF. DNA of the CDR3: TGTGCCAGCAGCTTGCCAATCGGAGAGACCCAGTACTTC.

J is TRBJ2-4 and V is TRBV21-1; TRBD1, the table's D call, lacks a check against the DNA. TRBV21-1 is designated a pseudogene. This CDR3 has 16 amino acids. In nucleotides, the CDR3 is TGTGCCAGCAGCCCGCTCGGGACAGTAGCCAAAAACATTCAGTACTTC. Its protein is CASSPLGTVAKNIQYF.

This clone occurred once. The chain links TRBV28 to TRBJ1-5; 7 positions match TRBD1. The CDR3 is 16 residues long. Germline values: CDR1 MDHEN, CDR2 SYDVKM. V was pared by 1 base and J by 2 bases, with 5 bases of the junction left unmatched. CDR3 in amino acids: CASSLSLTGGNQPQHF. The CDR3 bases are TGTGCCAGCAGTTTATCGCTTACAGGGGGCAATCAGCCCCAGCATTTT.

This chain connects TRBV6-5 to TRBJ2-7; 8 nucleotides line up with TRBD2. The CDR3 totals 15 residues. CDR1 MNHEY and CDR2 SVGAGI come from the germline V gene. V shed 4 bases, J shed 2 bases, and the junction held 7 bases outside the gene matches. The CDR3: CASSFGRDIAYEQYF. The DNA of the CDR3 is TGTGCCAGCAGTTTCGGGAGGGACATAGCCTACGAGCAGTACTTC.

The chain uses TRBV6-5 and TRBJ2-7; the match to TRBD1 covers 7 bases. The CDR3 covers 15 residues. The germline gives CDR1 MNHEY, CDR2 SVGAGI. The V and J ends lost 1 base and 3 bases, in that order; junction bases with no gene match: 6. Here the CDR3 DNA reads TGTGCCAGCAGTTACTTGACAGGGAACAGCTACGAGCAGTACTTC. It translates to CASSYLTGNSYEQYF.

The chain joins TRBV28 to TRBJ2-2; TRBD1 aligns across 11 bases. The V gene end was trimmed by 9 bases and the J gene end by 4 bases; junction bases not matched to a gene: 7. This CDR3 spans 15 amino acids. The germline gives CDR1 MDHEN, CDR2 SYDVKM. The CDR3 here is CASGTGTGGTGELFF. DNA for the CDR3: TGTGCCAGTGGAACCGGGACAGGGGGCACCGGGGAGCTGTTTTTT.

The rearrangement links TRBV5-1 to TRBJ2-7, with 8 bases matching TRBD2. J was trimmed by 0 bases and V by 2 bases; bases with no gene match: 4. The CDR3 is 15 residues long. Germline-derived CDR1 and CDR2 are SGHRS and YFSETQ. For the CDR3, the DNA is TGCGCCAGCAGCTTCGATGGGACTAGCTCCTACGAGCAGTACTTC. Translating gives CASSFDGTSSYEQYF.

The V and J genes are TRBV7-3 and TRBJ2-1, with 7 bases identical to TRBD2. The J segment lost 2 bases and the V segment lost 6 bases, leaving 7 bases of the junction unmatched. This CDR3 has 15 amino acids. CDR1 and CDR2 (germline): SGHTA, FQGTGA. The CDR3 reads CASSPQAGPYNEQFF. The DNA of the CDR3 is TGTGCCAGCAGTCCACAAGCGGGGCCCTACAATGAGCAGTTCTTC. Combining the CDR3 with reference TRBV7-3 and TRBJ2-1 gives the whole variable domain GAGVSQTPSNKVTEKGKYVELRCDPISGHTALYWYRQSLGQGPEFLIYFQGTGAADDSGLPNDRFFAVRPEGSVSTLKIQRTERGDSAVYLCASSPQAGPYNEQFFGPGTRLTVL.

The CDR3 region is CASSYVGGGNTEAFF. CDR3 bases: TGTGCCAGCAGTTACGTGGGGGGAGGAAACACTGAAGCTTTCTTT. The rearrangement uses TRBV6-5 and TRBJ1-1, with D possibly TRBD1 on 5 matching bases. The CDR3 sequence is 15 residues long. Per germline, CDR1 MNHEY and CDR2 SVGAGI. Trimming stripped 2 bases from V and 2 bases from J, with 12 bases between.

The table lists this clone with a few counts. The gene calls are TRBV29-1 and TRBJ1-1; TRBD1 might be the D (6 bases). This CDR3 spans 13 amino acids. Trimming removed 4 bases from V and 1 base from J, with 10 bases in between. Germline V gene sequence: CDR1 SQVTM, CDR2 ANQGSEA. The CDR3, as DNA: TGCAGCGTTGCTGGGACACCGAACACTGAAGCTTTCTTT. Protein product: CSVAGTPNTEAFF.

The CDR3 DNA reads as TGTGCCAGCAGCCATGGGGGGACGGGAAGTTTAAAAAACATTCAGTACTTC. Translation: CASSHGGTGSLKNIQYF. J is TRBJ2-4 and V is TRBV14; possible D gene TRBD2, 6 bases. The CDR3 runs to 17 residues. V was trimmed by 3 bases and J by 4 bases, leaving 19 bases between them. CDR1 and CDR2 from the germline V gene are SGHDN and FVKESK.

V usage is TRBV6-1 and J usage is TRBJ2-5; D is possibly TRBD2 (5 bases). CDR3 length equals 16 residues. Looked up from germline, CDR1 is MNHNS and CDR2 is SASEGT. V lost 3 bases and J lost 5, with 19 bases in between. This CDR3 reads CASSETVASLSETQYF. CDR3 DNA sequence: TGTGCCAGCAGTGAGACGGTAGCGAGCCTATCTGAGACCCAGTACTTC.

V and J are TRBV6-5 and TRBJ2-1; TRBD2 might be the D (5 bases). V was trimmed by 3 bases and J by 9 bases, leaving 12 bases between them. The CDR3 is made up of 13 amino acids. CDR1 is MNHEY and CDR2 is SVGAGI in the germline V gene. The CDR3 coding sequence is TGTGCCAGCAGTTATTCTAGCCATAGTGAGCAGTTCTTC. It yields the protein CASSYSSHSEQFF.

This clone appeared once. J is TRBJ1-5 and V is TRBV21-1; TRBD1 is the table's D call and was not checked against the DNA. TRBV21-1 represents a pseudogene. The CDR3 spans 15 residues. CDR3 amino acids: CASSIGPAPHQPQHF. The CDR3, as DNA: TGTGCCAGCAGCATTGGGCCAGCCCCGCATCAGCCCCAGCATTTT.

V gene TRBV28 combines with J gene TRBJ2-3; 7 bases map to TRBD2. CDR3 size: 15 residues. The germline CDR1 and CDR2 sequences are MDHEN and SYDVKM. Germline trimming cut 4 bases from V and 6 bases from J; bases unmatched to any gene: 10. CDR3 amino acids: CASSSPPSGTDTQYF. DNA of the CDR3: TGTGCCAGCAGTTCTCCTCCAAGCGGGACTGATACGCAGTATTTT. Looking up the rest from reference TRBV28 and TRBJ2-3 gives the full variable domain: DVKVTQSSRYLVKRTGEKVFLECVQDMDHENMFWYRQDPGLGLRLIYFSYDVKMKEKGDIPEGYSVSREKKERFSLILESASTNQTSMYLCASSSPPSGTDTQYFGPGTRLTVL.